The clone carrying this TCR beta chain was seen only a few times. Its target is unknown. Germline V gene data show CDR1 as DFQATT and CDR2 as SNEGSKA (reference sequence). The CDR3 runs 15 residues. Trimming removed 5 bases from V and 2 bases from J; junction bases left unmatched: 7. The sample comes from a study of blood T cells in healthy people across ages. Findings and limits, study-wide: In these data, TCR beta diversity tracked strongly with naive T cell percentage. Long-lived and aged donors differed, with more naive CD4+ cells and higher diversity in the long-lived.

The second PCR ran roughly 6 to 12 cycles with a sample-barcoded 5' primer and J-beta primers. Each cDNA molecule received a tag from a template-switch adaptor that had 12 random nucleotides. Each of the samples gave a minimum of 2.5 million paired-end reads that contained CDR3. MiXCR, run by TCRdb on the 5' RACE reads, gives a single entry per CDR3 protein. The sample lists hundreds of thousands of distinct CDR3 sequences; about half were seen once. This chain connects TRBV20-1 to TRBJ2-1, with 9 nucleotides matching TRBD2. The sample consisted of blood. This TCR derives from an elderly man in good health. The CDR3 DNA reads TGCAGTGCTCAGCCGGGACTAGCTGCCTACAATGAGCAGTTCTTC. It is translated as CSAQPGLAAYNEQFF.